Presented here are 18 T cell receptor beta chains from one specimen sequenced in a study of tumor-infiltrating lymphocytes in primary liver carcinoma. Co-extraction yielded RNA and DNA from roughly 20-30 mg of unsorted bulk tissue. Starting material of approximately 500 ng total RNA yielded TCR beta cDNA via a constant-region primer. Each TCR beta library was derived from three nested multiplex PCR rounds that employed slightly modified ARM-PCR. A C-beta reverse primer was combined with TRBV1-TRBV30 forward primers in the first two PCR rounds, and each round had roughly 9 cycles. TCRdb itself ran the multiplex PCR reads through MiXCR, one entry per CDR3 protein. The sample contains approximately 120,000 distinct CDR3 sequences, around 60% of which appear only once. Sequencing was done on a sample of liver tumor tissue from sampling region 3. Regarding subset: tumor region T3, left-lateral pole. The source is a woman aged 60 to 75 with primary liver carcinoma and hepatitis B virus infection.

Concerning this clonotype: This sequence may be a read error, since a much larger clone differs from it by one base. The CDR3 ends on some other residue instead of the conserved phenylalanine or tryptophan, so this is likely a read error. The genes are TRBV5-4 and TRBJ2-1; possibly TRBD2 for D (6 bases). The CDR3 spans 13 residues. Per germline, CDR1 SGHNT and CDR2 YYREEE (reference sequence). The V gene lost 1 base and the J gene lost 7 bases, with 9 bases spanning the gap. The CDR3 protein is CASSLWGRNEQFL. DNA of the CDR3: TGTGCCAGCAGCTTGTGGGGGAGGAATGAGCAGTTCTTA.

The V and J genes are TRBV6-2 or TRBV6-3 and TRBJ2-7, with 9 bases lining up with TRBD2. Trimming at V came to 9 bases and at J to 0 bases, leaving 12 bases not matched to a gene. Germline V gives CDR1 MNHEY, CDR2 SVGEGT. This CDR3 has 16 amino acids. The CDR3 reads CARSLTASGNSYEQYF. The CDR3 DNA is TGTGCCAGGAGTCTCACGGCTAGCGGGAACTCCTACGAGCAGTACTTC.

A word on this clonotype: The junction and the germline gene differ at one end; a read error may be behind it. J is TRBJ1-5 and V is TRBV6-5; possibly TRBD1 for D (5 bases). Germline CDR1 MNHEY, CDR2 SVGAGI. This CDR3 has 14 amino acids. This CDR3 reads CASSYAGLGETHHF. The CDR3 DNA reads TGTGCCAGCAGTTACGCGGGGCTGGGTGAGACCCACCATTTT.

This clonotype was observed a single time. This chain links TRBV18 with TRBJ2-1; 7 bases map to TRBD2. V lost 2 bases to trimming and J lost 0 bases; unmatched junction nucleotides: 4. Germline CDR1 is KGHSH and CDR2 is LQKENI. This CDR3 has 16 residues. The DNA for the CDR3 is TGTGCCAGCTCACCAGGCAGCGGGACCTCCTACAATGAGCAGTTCTTC. It codes for CASSPGSGTSYNEQFF.

On this clonotype: Without the conserved terminal phenylalanine or tryptophan, this CDR3 likely stems from a read error. The limits of the CDR3 on the DNA are not certain, so only TCRdb's listed CDR3 is given. The chain combines TRBV11-3 with TRBJ2-3. The CDR3 is made up of 12 amino acids, end residues included. The germline V gene has CDR1 SGHNT and CDR2 YENEEA. CDR3 loop: CASSGESDTRYL.

This clonotype has a single count. One end of the junction does not line up with germline, which may come from a read error. The genes are TRBV7-9 and TRBJ2-7; the D gene is possibly TRBD1 (6 bases). This CDR3 contains 14 residues. CDR1 and CDR2 from the germline V gene are SEHNR and FQNEAQ (reference sequence). The CDR3 reads CASSSWTASFEQYF. The CDR3 DNA reads TGTGCCAGCAGCTCTTGGACAGCCTCCTTCGAGCAGTACTTC.

There are a few counts of this clonotype. Given a much more abundant clone one base away, this may be a read error. A read error is likely, as this CDR3 ends without the conserved phenylalanine or tryptophan. It is unclear where the CDR3 begins or ends on the DNA, so no DNA is shown, and the CDR3 is as TCRdb lists it. The V and J genes are TRBV7-8 and TRBJ2-3; no DNA check was done on the table's D call, TRBD2. The CDR3 numbers 13 amino acids, ends counted. The germline gives CDR1 SGHVS, CDR2 FQNEAQ. CDR3 residues: CASSLSPGLAAYY.

The V call is TRBV11-2, the J call TRBJ2-7, with a weak D call TRBD2 (5 bases). This CDR3 has 14 residues. CDR1 is SGHAT and CDR2 is FQNNGV in the germline V gene. The CDR3 spells CISSFLTLRGEQYF. The CDR3 region has the DNA TGTATCAGCAGCTTTCTGACACTCCGGGGCGAGCAGTACTTC.

Relative to its sample, this clonotype is medium-sized. The V and J genes are TRBV11-3 and TRBJ2-7; D ambiguous. Per the germline V gene, CDR1 is SGHNT and CDR2 is YENEEA. This CDR3 is built from 11 residues. V was clipped by 6 bases and J by 4 bases, with 7 bases between them. CDR3 in amino acids: CASRQSYEQYF. In DNA form, the CDR3 reads TGTGCCAGCAGACAGAGTTACGAGCAGTACTTC.

Regarding this clonotype: At one end the junction does not follow the germline gene, possibly because of a read error. The CDR3 region is CASSSRQHAGESHF. CDR3 DNA sequence: TGTGCCAGTAGCTCAAGGCAACATGCGGGAGAGTCTCACTTT. This sequence joins TRBV11-1 and TRBJ2-3; 7 bases align to TRBD2. CDR1 is SGHAT, CDR2 FQDESV, per germline (reference sequence). There are 14 residues in the CDR3. The variable domain in full, with the rest retrieved from reference TRBV11-1 and TRBJ2-3, is EAEVAQSPRYKITEKSQAVAFWCDPISGHATLYWYRQILGQGPELLVQFQDESVVDDSQLPKDRFSAERLKGVDSTLKIQPAELGDSAMYLCASSSRQHAGESHFGPGTRLTVL.

This clonotype was seen many times. CDR3 DNA sequence: TGTGCCAGCAGCTTAGAGGCTAGCGGGAGGTTTGAGCAGTTCTTC. This translates into CASSLEASGRFEQFF. This rearrangement joins TRBV7-8 to TRBJ2-1; 11 nucleotides align to TRBD2. The CDR3 extends over 15 amino acids. V was pared by 1 base and J by 9 bases, with 5 bases of the junction left unmatched. CDR1 is SGHVS and CDR2 is FQNEAQ in the germline V gene. Combining the CDR3 with reference TRBV7-8 and TRBJ2-1 gives the whole variable domain GAGVSQSPRYKVAKRGQDVALRCDPISGHVSLFWYQQALGQGPEFLTYFQNEAQLDKSGLPSDRFFAERPEGSVSTLKIQRTQQEDSAVYLCASSLEASGRFEQFFGPGTRLTVL.

This clonotype came up once. Because it lacks the conserved phenylalanine or tryptophan at the end, this CDR3 is likely a read error. The rearrangement links TRBV30 to TRBJ2-5; TRBD2 aligns across 9 bases. V was clipped by 3 bases and J by 4 bases; unmatched bases: 6. The CDR3 is made up of 14 amino acids. Germline CDR1 GTSNPN, CDR2 SVGIG (reference sequence). CDR3 sequence (DNA): TGTGCCTGGAGCCTGGGACTAGCAGCAGAGACCCAGTACTCC. This codes for CAWSLGLAAETQYS.

For this clonotype: A clone one base away is much larger, so this may be a read error. This chain uses TRBV5-1 with TRBJ2-7; 8 bases line up with TRBD1. CDR1 SGHRS and CDR2 YFSETQ come from the germline V gene. The ends lost 5 bases at V and 2 bases at J; junction bases unmatched: 3. The CDR3 is made up of 13 amino acids. CDR3: CASRRQGTYEQYF. CDR3 coding DNA: TGCGCCAGCAGACGACAGGGGACCTACGAGCAGTACTTC.

Comment on this clonotype: A much larger clonotype is one base distant, so this may be a read error. The J gene is TRBJ1-2, the V gene TRBV20-1; no definite D call. V lost 7 bases and J lost 4, with 25 bases in between. This CDR3 has 16 residues. From germline, CDR1 is DFQATT and CDR2 SNEGSKA (reference sequence). CDR3 loop: CSGRPIMTGQSYGYTF. The CDR3 DNA follows: TGCAGTGGCAGGCCAATCATGACCGGCCAGTCCTATGGCTACACCTTC.

On this clonotype itself: At one end the junction does not follow the germline gene, possibly because of a read error. The J gene is TRBJ2-5, the V gene TRBV5-4, with 7 bases aligning to TRBD1. Germline lookup yields CDR1 SGHNT and CDR2 YYREEE (reference sequence). The CDR3 is 15 amino acids. The DNA for the CDR3 is TGTGTCAGCAGCTTGGCCAGGGACAGACAAGAGACCCAGTACTTC. Its protein is CVSSLARDRQETQYF.

Worth noting for this clonotype: A much larger clone lies a single base off, so this may be a read error. V usage is TRBV6-6 and J usage is TRBJ1-2, with 8 bases that match TRBD1. The CDR3 runs to 12 residues. Germline V gene sequence: CDR1 MNHNY, CDR2 SVGAGI (reference sequence). The trim removed 10 bases at V and 7 bases at J, leaving 8 bases unmatched. CDR3 in amino acids: CAITTGDGGYTF. The CDR3 nucleotides are TGTGCCATCACGACAGGGGATGGTGGCTACACCTTC.

V gene TRBV12-3 or TRBV12-4 combines with J gene TRBJ1-1; D remains unclear. V gave up 8 bases and J gave up 4 bases, with 14 bases separating them. The CDR3 runs to 13 residues. CDR3 in amino acids: CASAPELFTEAFF. DNA of the CDR3: TGTGCCAGCGCACCGGAGTTGTTCACTGAAGCTTTCTTT.

This clonotype was counted many times. The chain recombines TRBV6-1 with TRBJ2-7, with D tentatively TRBD1 (5 bases). Trimming took 2 bases from V and 3 from J, leaving 17 bases between them. This CDR3 region has 16 residues. Germline CDR1 MNHNS, CDR2 SASEGT. The DNA for the CDR3 is TGTGCCAGCAGTGAAAGTCCGGCAGGGATGCTCTACGAGCAGTACTTC. Its translation is CASSESPAGMLYEQYF.